Shown below are 9 T cell receptor beta chains from a single sample sequenced in a study of shared clonotypes between healthy human individuals. The protocol was immunoSEQ multiplex PCR, while the TCRdb copy is restricted to in-frame clones and leaves out a portion. The sample carries millions of clones, 85% to 95% recorded once. Sequencing was done on a sample of naive CD4+ T cells from PBMCs. Subset here: CD45RA+ positively selected. The receptors originated from a man younger than 35 in good health. Some clones in this sample may be carry-over from other donors' samples.

The J gene is TRBJ2-7, the V gene TRBV5-1; D perhaps matches TRBD1 (5 bases). CDR1 is SGHRS and CDR2 is YFSETQ in the germline V gene. This CDR3 has 14 residues. V was pared by 7 bases and J by 5 bases, with 19 bases between. As DNA, the CDR3 is TGCGCCAGCCGTGACAGACCCCTCGCCCACGAGCAGTACTTC. Translated: CASRDRPLAHEQYF.

The CDR3 reads CSGEQGPEQYF. The CDR3 nucleotides read TGCAGTGGGGAGCAGGGCCCCGAGCAGTACTTC. The rearrangement links TRBV20-1 to TRBJ2-7, with D possibly being TRBD1 or TRBD2 (5 bases each). Germline V gene data show CDR1 as DFQATT and CDR2 as SNEGSKA (reference sequence). Trimming pared 7 bases from V and 6 bases from J, leaving 13 bases between. This CDR3 is 11 amino acids long.

This sequence joins TRBV30 and TRBJ2-5; the match to TRBD2 covers 7 bases. The V segment lost 4 bases and the J segment 4 bases; nucleotides outside the gene matches: 6. CDR1 and CDR2 (germline): GTSNPN, SVGIG (reference sequence). This CDR3 comprises 13 residues. The CDR3, as DNA: TGTGCCTGGAATCCGGGGGGACTAGAGACCCAGTACTTC. Translation: CAWNPGGLETQYF.

V usage is TRBV18 and J usage is TRBJ2-7; TRBD2 agrees at 12 bases. V dropped 2 bases and J dropped 6; count of bases not matched to a gene: 8. Germline V CDR1 and CDR2: KGHSH, LQKENI. The CDR3 spans 16 residues. The CDR3 spells CASSPGLGLAGREQYF. CDR3 DNA: TGTGCCAGCTCACCAGGGCTAGGACTAGCGGGACGCGAGCAGTACTTC.

The chain combines TRBV29-1 with TRBJ2-1; D gene uncertain. The CDR3 contains 14 residues. Trimming left V 6 bases short and J 0 bases short, with 12 bases between. Germline CDR1 reads SQVTM; CDR2 reads ANQGSEA. CDR3 amino acids: CSVRLPRSYNEQFF. The CDR3 DNA reads as TGCAGCGTGAGGCTGCCCCGCTCCTACAATGAGCAGTTCTTC.

This clone appeared once. The V and J genes are TRBV11-2 and TRBJ2-1; D possibly matches TRBD1 or TRBD2 (5 bases each). The V gene lost 1 base and the J gene lost 2 bases, with 12 bases spanning the gap. The V gene's germline CDR1 is SGHAT and CDR2 FQNNGV. This CDR3 contains 16 residues. The CDR3 sequence: CASSLGGSGAYNEQFF. The CDR3 DNA is TGTGCCAGCAGCTTAGGGGGGAGTGGGGCCTACAATGAGCAGTTCTTC.

This chain joins TRBV4-1 and TRBJ2-7; 10 nucleotides align to TRBD1. This CDR3 region has 15 residues. Germline CDR1 is MGHRA and CDR2 is YSYEKL. Trimming removed 1 base from V and 3 bases from J; junction bases left unmatched: 3. The CDR3 coding sequence is TGCGCCAGCAGCCAAGCGGGGGACAGGGGCTACGAGCAGTACTTC. Residues: CASSQAGDRGYEQYF.

The chain employs TRBV6-5 and TRBJ1-4; D unresolved. This CDR3 has 13 amino acids. Trimming removed 8 bases from V and 0 bases from J, with 7 bases in between. Germline CDR1 reads MNHEY; CDR2 reads SVGAGI. The CDR3 DNA reads as TGTGCCAGCGGGCCCGCAACTAATGAAAAACTGTTTTTT. As protein: CASGPATNEKLFF.

The genes are TRBV28 and TRBJ2-7; 10 bases are a match to TRBD1. Germline CDR1 MDHEN, CDR2 SYDVKM. V was clipped by 6 bases and J by 5 bases; unmatched bases: 10. This CDR3 is built from 15 residues. DNA for the CDR3: TGTGCCAGCAGCGATCCGGGACAGGGGCGGAACGAGCAGTACTTC. This encodes CASSDPGQGRNEQYF.